This note documents a single T cell receptor (beta chain) sequence. Gene and germline names: mouse. The CDR3 goes on 1 residue after the read ends, and that part is filled in from the germline J gene. The CDR3 spans 14 residues. Trimming removed 3 bases at V and 3 bases at J, with 12 bases between. Germline V gene lookup returns CDR1 GKSSPN and CDR2 SITVG. The data were obtained in a study of tissue T cells after allogeneic stem cell transplantation. Sequencing used immunoSEQ multiplex PCR; TCRdb keeps in-frame clones, though not all of them. Of about 21,000 clones listed, 55% to 80% are singletons. Sequenced sample: spleen. J is TRBJ1-5 and V is TRBV31, with D possibly matching TRBD1 (6 bases). The origin of this receptor is a female BALB/c mouse in good health. For the strain, the MHC haplotype given is H2-d. The CDR3 loop reads CAWRIQGSNQAPLF. The sequenced part of the CDR3 DNA is TGTGCCTGGAGAATACAGGGATCCAACCAGGCTCCGCTT.